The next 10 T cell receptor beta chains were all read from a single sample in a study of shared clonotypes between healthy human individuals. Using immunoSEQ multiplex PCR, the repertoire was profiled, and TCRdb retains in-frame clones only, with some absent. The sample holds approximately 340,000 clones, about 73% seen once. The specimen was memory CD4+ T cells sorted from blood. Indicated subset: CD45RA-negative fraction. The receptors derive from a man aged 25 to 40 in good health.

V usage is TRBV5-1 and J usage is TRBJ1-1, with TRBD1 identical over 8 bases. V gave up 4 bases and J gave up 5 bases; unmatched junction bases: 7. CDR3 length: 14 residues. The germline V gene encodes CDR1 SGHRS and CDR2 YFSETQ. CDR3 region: CASSVTGGRTEAFF. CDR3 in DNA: TGCGCCAGCAGCGTAACAGGGGGACGAACTGAAGCTTTCTTT.

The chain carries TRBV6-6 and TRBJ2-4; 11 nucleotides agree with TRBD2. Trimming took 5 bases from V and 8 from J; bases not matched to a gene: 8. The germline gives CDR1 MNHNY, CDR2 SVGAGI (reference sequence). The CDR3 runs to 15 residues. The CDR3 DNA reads TGTGCCAGCAGTAAACTAGCGGGAGTGGTCGACATTCAGTACTTC. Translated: CASSKLAGVVDIQYF.

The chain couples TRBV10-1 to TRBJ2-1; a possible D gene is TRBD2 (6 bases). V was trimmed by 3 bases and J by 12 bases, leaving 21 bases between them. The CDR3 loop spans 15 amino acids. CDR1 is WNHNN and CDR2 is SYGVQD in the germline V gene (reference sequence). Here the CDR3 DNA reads TGCGCCAGCAGTGACTCTAGCGCCCTGGGGATGGGGCAGTTCTTC. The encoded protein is CASSDSSALGMGQFF.

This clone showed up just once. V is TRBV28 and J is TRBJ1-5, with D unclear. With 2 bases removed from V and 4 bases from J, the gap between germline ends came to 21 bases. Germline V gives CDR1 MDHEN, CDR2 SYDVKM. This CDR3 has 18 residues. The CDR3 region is CASSLKKLQIGVNQPQHF. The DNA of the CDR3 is TGTGCCAGCAGTTTAAAGAAACTTCAGATAGGTGTTAATCAGCCCCAGCATTTT.

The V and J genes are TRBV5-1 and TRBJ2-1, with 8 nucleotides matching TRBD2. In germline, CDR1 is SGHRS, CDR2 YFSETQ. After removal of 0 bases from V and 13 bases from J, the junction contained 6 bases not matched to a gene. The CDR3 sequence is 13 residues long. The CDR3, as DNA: TGCGCCAGCAGCTTGGCGCTAGCGGGTCAACAGTTCTTC. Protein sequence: CASSLALAGQQFF.

CDR3: CASSEAEGYTF. The CDR3 DNA sequence: TGTGCCAGCAGTGAAGCTGAAGGCTACACCTTC. The chain has TRBV6-1 and TRBJ1-2; D is ambiguous. V lost 0 bases to trimming and J lost 8 bases, with 4 bases between them. The CDR3 has 11 residues. CDR1 and CDR2 (germline): MNHNS, SASEGT.

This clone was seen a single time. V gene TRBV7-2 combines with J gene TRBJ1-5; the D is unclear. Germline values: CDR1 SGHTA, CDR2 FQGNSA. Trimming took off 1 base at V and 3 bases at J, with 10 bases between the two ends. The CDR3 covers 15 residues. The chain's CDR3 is CASSLGSTNNQPQHF. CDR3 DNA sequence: TGTGCCAGCAGCTTAGGGTCCACAAACAATCAGCCCCAGCATTTT.

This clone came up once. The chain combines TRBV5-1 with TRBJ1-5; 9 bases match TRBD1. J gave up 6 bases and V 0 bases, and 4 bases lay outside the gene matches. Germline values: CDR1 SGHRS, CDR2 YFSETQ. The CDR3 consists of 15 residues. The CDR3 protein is CASSLGTGGGQPQHF. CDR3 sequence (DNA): TGCGCCAGCAGCTTGGGAACAGGGGGCGGTCAGCCCCAGCATTTT. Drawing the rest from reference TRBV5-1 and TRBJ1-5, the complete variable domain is KAGVTQTPRYLIKTRGQQVTLSCSPISGHRSVSWYQQTPGQGLQFLFEYFSETQRNKGNFPGRFSGRQFSNSRSEMNVSTLELGDSALYLCASSLGTGGGQPQHFGDGTRLSIL.

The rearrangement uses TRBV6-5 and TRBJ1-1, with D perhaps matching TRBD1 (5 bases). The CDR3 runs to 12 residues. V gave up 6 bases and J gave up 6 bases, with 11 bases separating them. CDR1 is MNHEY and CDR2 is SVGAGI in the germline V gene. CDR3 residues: CASRSRGSEAFF. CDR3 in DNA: TGTGCCAGCAGATCAAGGGGCTCTGAAGCTTTCTTT.

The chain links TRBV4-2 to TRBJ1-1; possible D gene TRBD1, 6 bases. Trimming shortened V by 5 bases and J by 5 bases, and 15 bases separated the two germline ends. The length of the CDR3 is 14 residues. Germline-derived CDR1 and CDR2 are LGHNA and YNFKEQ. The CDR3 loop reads CASSDYRVRTEAFF. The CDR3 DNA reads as TGTGCCAGCAGCGACTACAGGGTTAGGACTGAAGCTTTCTTT.